This T cell receptor beta chain was recorded in a study of identical twins. MiXCR was run by TCRdb on the 5' RACE reads, yielding one entry per CDR3 protein. The sample includes roughly 540,000 distinct CDR3 sequences, roughly 21% of them seen just once. This clonotype was recorded a few times. The CDR3 extends over 14 amino acids. Per the germline V gene, CDR1 is DFQATT and CDR2 is SNEGSKA (reference sequence). Trimming shortened V by 4 bases and J by 0 bases, and 11 bases separated the two germline ends. Another study also made use of these data, one on T cells expressing NK-cell markers.

The sample comprised CD4+ T cells sorted from blood. This receptor was taken from a woman in her late teens or twenties in good health. V usage is TRBV20-1 and J usage is TRBJ2-3, with D maybe TRBD2 (6 bases). Here the CDR3 DNA reads TGCAGTGCTAACTCGGAGGGGAGCACAGATACGCAGTATTTT. Translating gives CSANSEGSTDTQYF.